This TCR beta chain originates from a study of OX40 agonist ivuxolimab in advanced cancers. On the study more broadly: Administration of intravenous ivuxolimab to patients occurred every 2 weeks at 0.01 to 10 mg/kg. The study reported partial responses in three patients: one hepatocellular carcinoma, two cutaneous melanoma.

Sequencing was performed with immunoSEQ multiplex PCR; in TCRdb, only in-frame clones are kept and a portion is missing. The sample records about 100,000 clones, around nine tenths being singletons. Trimming took off 2 bases at V and 6 bases at J, with 17 bases between the two ends. The germline CDR1 and CDR2 sequences are MNHNY and SVGAGI (reference sequence). CDR3 length equals 16 residues. General study results and limits: CD8+ T cells were the subset that, on average, had more expanded clones than CD4+. Both CD4+ and CD8+ T cell populations in blood had undergone clonal expansion by week 6 at 0.1 to 3.0 mg/kg.

On this clone itself: Its antigen is unknown.

The TCR comes from an adult with an advanced solid tumor such as melanoma, head and neck, liver or kidney cancer. The sequences come from CD4+ or CD8+ T cells sorted from blood, collected in a trial of the OX40 agonist ivuxolimab. The J gene is TRBJ1-5, the V gene TRBV6-6, with unresolved D. The CDR3 DNA reads TGTGCCAGCAGTTACCAACAAGGGCTGGGAGGTCAGCCCCAGCATTTT. Encoded protein: CASSYQQGLGGQPQHF.